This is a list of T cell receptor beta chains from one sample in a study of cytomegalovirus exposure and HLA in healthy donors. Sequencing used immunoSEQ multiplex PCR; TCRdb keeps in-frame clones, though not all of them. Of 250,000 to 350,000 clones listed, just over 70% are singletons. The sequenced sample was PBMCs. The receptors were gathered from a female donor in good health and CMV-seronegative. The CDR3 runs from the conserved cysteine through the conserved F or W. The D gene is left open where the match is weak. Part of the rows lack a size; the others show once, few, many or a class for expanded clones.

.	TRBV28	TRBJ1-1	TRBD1	TGTGCCAGCAGTTCTTACGAAAACAGGGGGTTGGGGGCTGAAGCTTTCTTT	CASSSYENRGLGAEAFF
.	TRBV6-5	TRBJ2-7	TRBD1	TGTGCCAGCAGGAGAGACAGGGATCCCTATTACGAGCAGTACTTC	CASRRDRDPYYEQYF
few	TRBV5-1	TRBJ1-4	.	TGCGCCAGCAGCTCTTCGACTGCAACTAATGAAAAACTGTTTTTT	CASSSSTATNEKLFF
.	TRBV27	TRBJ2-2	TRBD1	TGTGCCAGCGCAAGACAGGGTAACACCGGGGAGCTGTTTTTT	CASARQGNTGELFF
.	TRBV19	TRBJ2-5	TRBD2	TGTGCCAGTAGCGATACTAGCGGGAGGGCCGGGACCCAGTACTTC	CASSDTSGRAGTQYF
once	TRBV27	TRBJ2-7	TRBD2	TGTGCCAGCCACCCCGGGACTAGCCTCTACGAGCAGTACTTC	CASHPGTSLYEQYF
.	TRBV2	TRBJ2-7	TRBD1	TGTGCCAGCATCTGGGACAGGGGGGGAAACTACGAGCAGTACTTC	CASIWDRGGNYEQYF
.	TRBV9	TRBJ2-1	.	TGTGCCAGCAGCCTCCTGGGGAGGAACAATGAGCAGTTCTTC	CASSLLGRNNEQFF
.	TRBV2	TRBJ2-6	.	TGTGCCAGCAGTGATAGGCGGGAATCTGGGGCCAACGTCCTGACTTTC	CASSDRRESGANVLTF
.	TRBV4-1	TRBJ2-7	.	TGCGCCACCAGTCTTGGACCAGCCGGGGCCTACGAGCAGTACTTC	CATSLGPAGAYEQYF
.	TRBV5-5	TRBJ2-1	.	TGTGCCAGCAGCTTTAGGTGGAGCTCCTACAATGAGCAGTTCTTC	CASSFRWSSYNEQFF
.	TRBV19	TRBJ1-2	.	TGTGCCAGTAGTATAGAACTCGCGGACTATGGCTACACCTTC	CASSIELADYGYTF
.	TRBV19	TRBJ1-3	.	TGTGCCAGTAGTATGTCGGGAGGAAACACCATATATTTT	CASSMSGGNTIYF
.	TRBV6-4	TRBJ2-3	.	TGTGCCAGCAGTGACGGCGCAGGGGCAACAGATACGCAGTATTTT	CASSDGAGATDTQYF
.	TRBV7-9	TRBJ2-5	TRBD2	TGTGCCAGCAGTGACGGCCGGCTAGCGGGGCAAGAGACCCAGTACTTC	CASSDGRLAGQETQYF
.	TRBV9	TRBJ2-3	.	TGTGCCAGCAGTCTGAGCGGGAAGGGGGCAGATACGCAGTATTTT	CASSLSGKGADTQYF
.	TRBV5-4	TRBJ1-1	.	TGTGCCAGCAGCTCTGCTATGAACGGCGGCACTGAAGCTTTCTTT	CASSSAMNGGTEAFF
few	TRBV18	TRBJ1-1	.	TGTGCCAGCTCACCACTAAGGGGGTCAGGACAAGACGGGACTGAAGCTTTCTTT	CASSPLRGSGQDGTEAFF
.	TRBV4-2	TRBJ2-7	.	TGTGCCAGCAGCCAAGAGGCAAACTTCCCTTATTCCGGACTATACGAGCAGTACTTC	CASSQEANFPYSGLYEQYF
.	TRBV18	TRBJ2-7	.	TGTGCCAGCTCACGTTCCTTGACAGTGACCTACGAGCAGTACTTC	CASSRSLTVTYEQYF
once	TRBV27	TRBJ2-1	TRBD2	TGTGCCAGCAGTTTACCCACGGCGGGAGGACACAATGAGCAGTTCTTC	CASSLPTAGGHNEQFF
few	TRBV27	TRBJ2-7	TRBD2	TGTGCCAGCAGTTTGGGGACTAGCGGAAGGTACGAGCAGTACTTC	CASSLGTSGRYEQYF
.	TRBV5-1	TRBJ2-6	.	TGCGCCAGCAGCTTGGAACACAGGGCCGGGGCCAACGTCCTGACTTTC	CASSLEHRAGANVLTF
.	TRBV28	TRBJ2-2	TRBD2	TGTGCCAGCAGTTTGGCGACTAGCGGGACGAACACCGGGGAGCTGTTTTTT	CASSLATSGTNTGELFF
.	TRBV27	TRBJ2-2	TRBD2	TGTGCCAGCAGTTTTGGTAGCGGGAGCTTCGGGGAGCTGTTTTTT	CASSFGSGSFGELFF
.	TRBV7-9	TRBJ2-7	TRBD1	TGTGCCAGCAGCTTTAAGGGGACAGGGTCCTACGAGCAGTACTTC	CASSFKGTGSYEQYF
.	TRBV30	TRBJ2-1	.	TGTGCCTGGAAATTGTCGGGATCCTACAATGAGCAGTTCTTC	CAWKLSGSYNEQFF
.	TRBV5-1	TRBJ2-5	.	TGCGCCAGCACCCTCACGAGGCCAGGGGAGACCCAGTACTTC	CASTLTRPGETQYF
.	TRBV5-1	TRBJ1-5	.	TGCGCCAGCAGCTTGAACTCGGGCAATCAGCCCCAGCATTTT	CASSLNSGNQPQHF
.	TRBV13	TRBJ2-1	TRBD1	TGTGCCAGCAGCAAAGACAGGGGGCCCTACAATGAGCAGTTCTTC	CASSKDRGPYNEQFF
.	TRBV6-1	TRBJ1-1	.	TGTGCCAGCACTACAGGGCTGGGCACTGAAGCTTTCTTT	CASTTGLGTEAFF
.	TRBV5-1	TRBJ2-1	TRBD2	TGCGCCAGCAGCTTGGCTGGGAGGGCGGGCTCCTACAATGAGCAGTTCTTC	CASSLAGRAGSYNEQFF
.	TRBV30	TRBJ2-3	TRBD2	TGTGCCTGGAGTTTGGTAGCGGGAGGTGGTACAGATACGCAGTATTTT	CAWSLVAGGGTDTQYF
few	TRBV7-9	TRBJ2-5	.	TGTGCCAGCAGCTCGTACAGGGTTTGGGAGACCCAGTACTTC	CASSSYRVWETQYF
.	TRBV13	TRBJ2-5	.	TGTGCCAGCAGCTTAGATCACTCCGTCCAAGAGACCCAGTACTTC	CASSLDHSVQETQYF
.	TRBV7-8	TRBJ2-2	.	TGTGCCAGCAGTTCGGAGAGTACCGGGGAGCTGTTTTTT	CASSSESTGELFF
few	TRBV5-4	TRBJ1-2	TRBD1	TGTGCCAGCAGCGTGGGGGGACAGAGAGCTAACTATGGCTACACCTTC	CASSVGGQRANYGYTF
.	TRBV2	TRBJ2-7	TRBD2	TGTGCCAGCTCCGGACTAGCGGGCGGGGGGGAGCAGTACTTC	CASSGLAGGGEQYF
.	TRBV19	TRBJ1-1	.	TGTGCCAGTAGTATTTTTGGCGGGAACACTGAAGCTTTCTTT	CASSIFGGNTEAFF
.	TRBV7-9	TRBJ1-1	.	TGTGCCAGCAGCTTAGCGAGGGAAAGGACTGAAGCTTTCTTT	CASSLARERTEAFF
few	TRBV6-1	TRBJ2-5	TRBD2	TGTGCCAGCAGTGAGTGGTTAACTAGCGGTAGCCCCCAAGAGACCCAGTACTTC	CASSEWLTSGSPQETQYF
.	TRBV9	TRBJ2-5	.	TGTGCCAGCCAACGACGCCTAGGGGGAGGGCCGGGCCAAGAGACCCAGTACTTC	CASQRRLGGGPGQETQYF
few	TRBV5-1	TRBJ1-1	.	TGCGCCAGCAGCTTGCATCCAGGGAACACTGAAGCTTTCTTT	CASSLHPGNTEAFF
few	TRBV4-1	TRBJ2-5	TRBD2	TGCGCCAGCAGCCAAGATGGACTAGCGGGAGGTAGGCGGGAGACCCAGTACTTC	CASSQDGLAGGRRETQYF
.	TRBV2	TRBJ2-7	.	TGTGCCAGCAGTGGGGGAGACTGGGGAGCGAAGTACGAGCAGTACTTC	CASSGGDWGAKYEQYF
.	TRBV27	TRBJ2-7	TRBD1	TGTGCCGTCGGGACAGGAGTCTACGAGCAGTACTTC	CAVGTGVYEQYF
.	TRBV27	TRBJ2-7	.	TGTGCCAGCCAGGGATCCTACGAGCAGTACTTC	CASQGSYEQYF
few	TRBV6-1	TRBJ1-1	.	TGTGCCAGCAGTGAAGTCACCGGGGTCACTGAAGCTTTCTTT	CASSEVTGVTEAFF
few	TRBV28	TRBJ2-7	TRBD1	TGTGCCAGCAGTTCCGACAGGGTCTTCCCCTACGAGCAGTACTTC	CASSSDRVFPYEQYF